This T cell receptor beta chain was profiled in a study of cytomegalovirus exposure and HLA in healthy donors. The trim removed 10 bases at V and 2 bases at J, leaving 10 bases unmatched. Germline V gene sequence: CDR1 MNHEY, CDR2 SVGAGI. This CDR3 has 15 amino acids. The PCR was carried out with 60 Vbeta primers and 13 Jbeta primers. Generated by immunoSEQ multiplex PCR, the TCRdb table keeps only in-frame clones and is missing some. The repertoire consists of some 57,000 clones, with approximately 70% occurring once and the leading ten covering 15% to 20%. V is TRBV6-5 and J is TRBJ2-1, with TRBD2 matching 8 bases. The sequenced material came from PBMCs. The receptor was isolated from a woman aged 60 to 75 in good health and CMV-seropositive. The CDR3 loop is CATLGGGFTYNEQFF. In DNA form, the CDR3 reads TGTGCCACCCTGGGCGGGGGGTTCACCTACAATGAGCAGTTCTTC.